These T cell receptor beta chains were read from a single sample in a study of response to subunit inactivated influenza vaccine. TCRdb passed the RT-PCR reads through MiXCR, listing each CDR3 protein once. Of 710,000 or so distinct CDR3 sequences in the sample, approximately 14% are singletons; the top ten hold more than 9%. Source: PBMCs from blood, taken 12 days after vaccination. The receptors shown here come from a man aged 50-60 years who received an inactivated influenza vaccine. The CDR3 runs from the conserved cysteine through the conserved F or W. The order of the fields is D gene, V gene, clone size, J gene, CDR3 protein, CDR3 DNA. The D gene is left open where the match is weak. Clone sizes are given selectively: once, few, many, or a class where the clone is expanded.

d_gene: -; v_gene: TRBV5-6; abundance: many; j_gene: TRBJ2-7; CDR3aa: CASSYGTVSYEQYF; CDR3nt: TGTGCCAGCAGCTACGGGACGGTTTCCTACGAGCAGTACTTC
d_gene: TRBD1; v_gene: TRBV6-5; abundance: many; j_gene: TRBJ1-6; CDR3aa: CASSYRQGINSPLHF; CDR3nt: TGTGCCAGCAGTTACCGACAGGGGATTAATTCACCCCTCCACTTT
d_gene: TRBD2; v_gene: TRBV25-1; abundance: -; j_gene: TRBJ2-5; CDR3aa: CASSEGGGASQYF; CDR3nt: TGTGCCAGCAGTGAGGGGGGAGGGGCGTCCCAGTACTTC
d_gene: TRBD1; v_gene: TRBV7-2; abundance: many; j_gene: TRBJ1-5; CDR3aa: CASSWGQGANQPQHF; CDR3nt: TGTGCCAGCAGTTGGGGACAGGGGGCTAATCAGCCCCAGCATTTT
d_gene: -; v_gene: TRBV29-1; abundance: -; j_gene: TRBJ2-3; CDR3aa: CSVEVGFAAGTDTQYF; CDR3nt: TGCAGCGTTGAAGTGGGGTTCGCGGCGGGCACAGATACGCAGTATTTT
d_gene: -; v_gene: TRBV24-1; abundance: -; j_gene: TRBJ2-2; CDR3aa: CATSDPGETGELFF; CDR3nt: TGTGCCACCAGTGATCCAGGGGAAACCGGGGAGCTGTTTTTT
d_gene: TRBD1; v_gene: TRBV10-3; abundance: few; j_gene: TRBJ2-1; CDR3aa: CAIRGTGLNEQFF; CDR3nt: TGTGCCATCAGAGGGACAGGGTTGAATGAGCAGTTCTTC
d_gene: -; v_gene: TRBV29-1; abundance: few; j_gene: TRBJ2-3; CDR3aa: CSVDPQPTRFTDTQYF; CDR3nt: TGCAGCGTCGACCCCCAACCCACACGATTCACAGATACGCAGTATTTT
d_gene: -; v_gene: TRBV7-2; abundance: -; j_gene: TRBJ2-5; CDR3aa: CASSLGRTGSQETQYF; CDR3nt: TGTGCCAGCAGCTTAGGAAGAACCGGGAGCCAAGAGACCCAGTACTTC
d_gene: -; v_gene: TRBV10-3; abundance: many; j_gene: TRBJ2-4; CDR3aa: CAISSMDRQNIQYF; CDR3nt: TGTGCCATCAGTTCCATGGACAGACAAAACATTCAGTACTTC
d_gene: -; v_gene: TRBV5-1; abundance: few; j_gene: TRBJ2-7; CDR3aa: CASSFNAADSYEQYF; CDR3nt: TGCGCCAGCAGCTTTAATGCGGCGGACTCCTACGAGCAGTACTTC
d_gene: TRBD1; v_gene: TRBV20-1; abundance: -; j_gene: TRBJ1-2; CDR3aa: CANKQGSHYGYTF; CDR3nt: TGCGCGAATAAACAGGGGAGCCACTATGGCTACACCTTC
d_gene: -; v_gene: TRBV12-3/TRBV12-4; abundance: few; j_gene: TRBJ1-2; CDR3aa: CASSFSGDGYTF; CDR3nt: TGTGCCAGCAGTTTTTCGGGGGATGGCTACACCTTC
d_gene: TRBD1; v_gene: TRBV7-2; abundance: -; j_gene: TRBJ2-1; CDR3aa: CASSFPRQGANNEQFF; CDR3nt: TGTGCCAGCAGCTTCCCTCGACAGGGGGCGAACAATGAGCAGTTCTTC
d_gene: TRBD1; v_gene: TRBV11-3; abundance: -; j_gene: TRBJ2-1; CDR3aa: CASSSRQGRNEQFF; CDR3nt: TGTGCCAGCAGCTCCCGACAGGGGAGGAATGAGCAGTTCTTC
d_gene: TRBD2; v_gene: TRBV10-3; abundance: few; j_gene: TRBJ2-3; CDR3aa: CAISESGAGGVDTQYF; CDR3nt: TGTGCCATCAGTGAGTCGGGTGCGGGGGGCGTGGATACGCAGTATTTT
d_gene: -; v_gene: TRBV10-3; abundance: many; j_gene: TRBJ2-3; CDR3aa: CAIRMEGAKDTQYF; CDR3nt: TGTGCCATCAGGATGGAGGGGGCTAAAGATACGCAGTATTTT
d_gene: TRBD1; v_gene: TRBV3-1; abundance: -; j_gene: TRBJ1-6; CDR3aa: CASSQAGTGNGSPLHF; CDR3nt: TGTGCCAGCAGCCAAGCAGGGACAGGGAATGGTTCACCCCTCCACTTT
d_gene: TRBD1; v_gene: TRBV5-1; abundance: many; j_gene: TRBJ1-1; CDR3aa: CASSLGQGAEAFF; CDR3nt: TGCGCCAGCAGCTTGGGACAGGGCGCTGAAGCTTTCTTT
d_gene: -; v_gene: TRBV29-1; abundance: -; j_gene: TRBJ2-2; CDR3aa: CSVGRATNTGELFF; CDR3nt: TGCAGCGTTGGTCGGGCCACGAACACCGGGGAGCTGTTTTTT
d_gene: -; v_gene: TRBV7-2; abundance: -; j_gene: TRBJ2-2; CDR3aa: CASSLAVWGYSGELFF; CDR3nt: TGTGCCAGCAGCTTAGCTGTTTGGGGGTACAGCGGGGAGCTGTTTTTT
d_gene: TRBD2; v_gene: TRBV12-3/TRBV12-4; abundance: few; j_gene: TRBJ2-1; CDR3aa: CASSPPAGGKNEQFF; CDR3nt: TGTGCCAGCAGTCCCCCTGCGGGAGGGAAGAATGAGCAGTTCTTC
d_gene: -; v_gene: TRBV7-6; abundance: many; j_gene: TRBJ1-1; CDR3aa: CASSLGGESEAFF; CDR3nt: TGTGCCAGCAGCTTAGGAGGGGAGAGTGAAGCTTTCTTT
d_gene: TRBD2; v_gene: TRBV7-9; abundance: many; j_gene: TRBJ2-1; CDR3aa: CASSPSGLYNEQFF; CDR3nt: TGTGCCAGCAGCCCTAGCGGTCTCTACAATGAGCAGTTCTTC
d_gene: TRBD1; v_gene: TRBV12-3/TRBV12-4; abundance: many; j_gene: TRBJ2-3; CDR3aa: CASSDYRGVTDTQYF; CDR3nt: TGTGCCAGCAGTGACTACAGGGGGGTCACAGATACGCAGTATTTT
d_gene: TRBD2; v_gene: TRBV15; abundance: many; j_gene: TRBJ2-5; CDR3aa: CATSARGGQETQYF; CDR3nt: TGTGCCACCAGCGCGCGCGGGGGCCAAGAGACCCAGTACTTC
d_gene: -; v_gene: TRBV7-9; abundance: -; j_gene: TRBJ2-2; CDR3aa: CASSLRLPGELFF; CDR3nt: TGTGCCAGCAGCCTCAGGCTTCCCGGGGAGCTGTTTTTT
d_gene: TRBD2; v_gene: TRBV7-6; abundance: -; j_gene: TRBJ2-7; CDR3aa: CASSEKREGTYEQYF; CDR3nt: TGTGCCAGCAGCGAGAAGAGGGAGGGGACCTACGAGCAGTACTTC
d_gene: -; v_gene: TRBV21-1; abundance: -; j_gene: TRBJ2-1; CDR3aa: CASSKATGTDNEQFF; CDR3nt: TGTGCCAGCAGCAAGGCGACGGGGACCGACAATGAGCAGTTCTTC
d_gene: -; v_gene: TRBV5-6; abundance: few; j_gene: TRBJ2-2; CDR3aa: CASSLPRDSLAGELFF; CDR3nt: TGTGCCAGCAGCTTGCCGCGGGATTCCTTGGCCGGGGAGCTGTTTTTT
d_gene: TRBD2; v_gene: TRBV7-8; abundance: -; j_gene: TRBJ2-5; CDR3aa: CASGLAGGKETQYF; CDR3nt: TGTGCCAGCGGGTTAGCGGGGGGAAAAGAGACCCAGTACTTC
d_gene: -; v_gene: TRBV12-3/TRBV12-4; abundance: -; j_gene: TRBJ1-1; CDR3aa: CASSSRGGTNTEAFF; CDR3nt: TGTGCCAGCAGTTCCCGGGGAGGGACGAACACTGAAGCTTTCTTT
d_gene: TRBD2; v_gene: TRBV7-6; abundance: many; j_gene: TRBJ2-1; CDR3aa: CASSPRTSGGEQFF; CDR3nt: TGTGCCAGCAGCCCCCGGACTAGCGGTGGTGAGCAGTTCTTC
d_gene: -; v_gene: TRBV7-3; abundance: few; j_gene: TRBJ2-7; CDR3aa: CASSFSDSYEQYF; CDR3nt: TGTGCCAGCAGCTTTTCGGACAGCTACGAGCAGTACTTC
d_gene: -; v_gene: TRBV11-2; abundance: many; j_gene: TRBJ2-7; CDR3aa: CASSPRGGLGEQYF; CDR3nt: TGTGCCAGCAGCCCCAGGGGGGGGCTGGGTGAGCAGTACTTC
d_gene: -; v_gene: TRBV5-1; abundance: -; j_gene: TRBJ2-1; CDR3aa: CASRAGTPSSSYNEQFF; CDR3nt: TGCGCCAGCCGGGCAGGGACCCCTTCAAGCTCCTACAATGAGCAGTTCTTC
d_gene: -; v_gene: TRBV20-1; abundance: few; j_gene: TRBJ2-7; CDR3aa: CSARRGWGPYEQYF; CDR3nt: TGCAGTGCTAGAAGGGGGTGGGGGCCCTACGAGCAGTACTTC
d_gene: -; v_gene: TRBV7-2; abundance: many; j_gene: TRBJ2-2; CDR3aa: CASKRQPNTGELFF; CDR3nt: TGTGCCAGCAAGAGGCAGCCGAACACCGGGGAGCTGTTTTTT
d_gene: -; v_gene: TRBV7-2; abundance: few; j_gene: TRBJ2-1; CDR3aa: CASSLGSSPYNEQFF; CDR3nt: TGTGCCAGCAGCTTAGGTTCTTCCCCCTACAATGAGCAGTTCTTC
d_gene: TRBD1; v_gene: TRBV12-3/TRBV12-4; abundance: -; j_gene: TRBJ2-2; CDR3aa: CASRSDRDNTGELFF; CDR3nt: TGTGCCAGCAGGTCGGACAGGGATAACACCGGGGAGCTGTTTTTT
d_gene: TRBD1; v_gene: TRBV4-2; abundance: few; j_gene: TRBJ1-1; CDR3aa: CASSLLTGEMVNTEAFF; CDR3nt: TGTGCCAGCAGCCTCTTAACAGGGGAGATGGTAAACACTGAAGCTTTCTTT
d_gene: -; v_gene: TRBV7-2; abundance: few; j_gene: TRBJ1-1; CDR3aa: CASSRKVSTEAFF; CDR3nt: TGTGCCAGCAGCCGAAAAGTGTCCACTGAAGCTTTCTTT
d_gene: TRBD2; v_gene: TRBV10-3; abundance: few; j_gene: TRBJ2-7; CDR3aa: CAISETGTSGRYEQYF; CDR3nt: TGTGCCATCAGTGAGACCGGGACTAGCGGGAGGTACGAGCAGTACTTC
d_gene: TRBD1; v_gene: TRBV12-3/TRBV12-4; abundance: few; j_gene: TRBJ1-4; CDR3aa: CASSPWTGGDEKLFF; CDR3nt: TGTGCCAGCAGTCCCTGGACAGGGGGCGACGAAAAACTGTTTTTT
d_gene: TRBD1; v_gene: TRBV7-6; abundance: -; j_gene: TRBJ1-5; CDR3aa: CASSLGTGQGIGQPQHF; CDR3nt: TGTGCCAGCAGCTTAGGGACCGGACAGGGTATTGGTCAGCCCCAGCATTTT
d_gene: -; v_gene: TRBV11-1; abundance: few; j_gene: TRBJ1-1; CDR3aa: CASSLGKGNTEAFF; CDR3nt: TGTGCCAGCAGCTTAGGGAAGGGGAACACTGAAGCTTTCTTT
d_gene: -; v_gene: TRBV15; abundance: few; j_gene: TRBJ2-7; CDR3aa: CATSRGGGGTRSSYEQYF; CDR3nt: TGTGCCACCAGCAGAGGAGGAGGGGGAACTCGAAGCTCCTACGAGCAGTACTTC
d_gene: -; v_gene: TRBV15; abundance: few; j_gene: TRBJ2-7; CDR3aa: CATSRGQYEQYF; CDR3nt: TGTGCCACCAGCAGAGGACAGTACGAGCAGTACTTC
d_gene: TRBD2; v_gene: TRBV20-1; abundance: few; j_gene: TRBJ2-5; CDR3aa: CSASLAETYQETQYF; CDR3nt: TGCAGTGCTTCCCTAGCGGAGACGTACCAAGAGACCCAGTACTTC
d_gene: TRBD2; v_gene: TRBV20-1; abundance: few; j_gene: TRBJ2-3; CDR3aa: CSARDQRGIVTDTQYF; CDR3nt: TGCAGTGCTAGAGACCAGCGGGGGATAGTCACAGATACGCAGTATTTT
d_gene: -; v_gene: TRBV3-1; abundance: few; j_gene: TRBJ1-1; CDR3aa: CASSQGIANTEAFF; CDR3nt: TGTGCCAGCAGCCAAGGAATCGCAAACACTGAAGCTTTCTTT